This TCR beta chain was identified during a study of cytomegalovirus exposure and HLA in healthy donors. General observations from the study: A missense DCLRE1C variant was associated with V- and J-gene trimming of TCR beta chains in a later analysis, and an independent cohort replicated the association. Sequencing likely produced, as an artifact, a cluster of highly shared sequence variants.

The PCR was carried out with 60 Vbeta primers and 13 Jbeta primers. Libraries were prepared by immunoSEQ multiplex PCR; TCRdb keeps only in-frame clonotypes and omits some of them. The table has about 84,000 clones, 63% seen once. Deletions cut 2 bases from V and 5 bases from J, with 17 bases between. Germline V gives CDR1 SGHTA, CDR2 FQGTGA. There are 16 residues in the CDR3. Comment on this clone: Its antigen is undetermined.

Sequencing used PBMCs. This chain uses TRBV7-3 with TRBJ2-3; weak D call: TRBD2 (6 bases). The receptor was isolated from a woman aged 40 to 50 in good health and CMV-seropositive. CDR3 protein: CASSLGFGSGVDTQYF. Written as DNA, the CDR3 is TGTGCCAGCAGCTTAGGATTCGGGAGCGGCGTAGATACGCAGTATTTT.